This TCR beta chain was identified in a study of CD8+ T cells in alopecia areata. Germline CDR1 and CDR2: SGHRS and YFSETQ. The CDR3 length is 15 residues. V trimming: 0 bases; J trimming: 10 bases; junction bases outside the gene matches: 10. Once RNA had been extracted, it was reverse transcribed into cDNA to act as the sequencing template. Using immunoSEQ multiplex PCR, the repertoire was profiled, and TCRdb retains in-frame clones only, with some absent. The table records just over 150,000 clones, approximately 65% of them present only once. The sample's treatment: oral pan-JAK inhibitor, 5-10 mg twice daily. It was from PBMCs that CD4+ and CD8+ T cells were sorted.

The V gene is TRBV5-1, the J gene TRBJ2-3, with 8 bases fitting TRBD1. The receptor was derived from a human donor with alopecia areata. This sample comprised CD4+ T cells sorted from blood, obtained at week 4, from a patient treated with tofacitinib. CDR3 DNA sequence: TGCGCCAGCAGCTTGGGAGGGACAGGTCGGCATCCGCAGTATTTT. It codes for CASSLGGTGRHPQYF.